This T cell receptor beta chain was sequenced in a study of metastatic and nonmetastatic thyroid tumors. In the study overall: The study looked at repertoires side by side in blood and in tumor or nodule tissue from malignant and benign thyroid patients.

Before thyroid surgery, none of the patients had received any treatment. CDR1 and CDR2 from the germline V gene are LNHNV and YYDKDF (reference sequence). Trimming removed 0 bases from V and 0 bases from J, with 9 bases in between. The CDR3 loop spans 15 amino acids. Methods used by the authors: The study built a papillary thyroid cancer distant-metastasis classifier from CDR3 differences across clinicopathological groups. Using MiXCR, TCRdb re-called clones from the PCR reads. The V and J calls and clone size come from TCRdb's table, not from the authors' own analysis. The table shows about 30,000 clones, with about a tenth occurring only once. Only a few counts were recorded for this clone. Its cognate antigen is unknown. Study results and caveats: Reported TCR beta diversity, measured in blood and tumor, was significantly higher for malignant thyroid tumors than for benign nodules.

Source material: blood. J is TRBJ2-7 and V is TRBV15; D gene ambiguous. The clonotype comes from a female donor with papillary thyroid cancer or a benign thyroid nodule (not recorded which). Some clones in this sample may be carry-over from other donors' samples. The CDR3 DNA reads as TGTGCCACCAGCAGAGAATCGATAAGCTCCTACGAGCAGTACTTC. Amino acids: CATSRESISSYEQYF. Using reference TRBV15 and TRBJ2-7 for the parts outside the CDR3, the full variable domain is DAMVIQNPRYQVTQFGKPVTLSCSQTLNHNVMYWYQQKSSQAPKLLFHYYDKDFNNEADTPDNFQSRRPNTSFCFLDIRSPGLGDTAMYLCATSRESISSYEQYFGPGTRLTVT.